Following are 16 T cell receptor beta chains from one sample sequenced in a study of cytomegalovirus exposure and HLA in healthy donors. The PCR contained 60 Vbeta and 13 Jbeta primers. Profiling relied on immunoSEQ multiplex PCR, and the TCRdb table lists in-frame clones only, not all of them. The table has about 200,000 clones, about 84% seen once. Sequencing was carried out using PBMCs. These receptors were obtained from a woman aged 25 to 45 in good health and CMV-seropositive.

The chain couples TRBV6-6 to TRBJ1-2, with a weak D call TRBD1 (6 bases). The CDR3 is 16 residues long. CDR1 MNHNY and CDR2 SVGAGI come from the germline V gene (reference sequence). V was trimmed by 5 bases and J by 8 bases, leaving 24 bases between them. The CDR3 nucleotides read TGTGCCAGCAGTCGTCAGGGGACGGACTCTTTGGGGGGCTACACCTTC. Protein product: CASSRQGTDSLGGYTF.

This clone has just a few counts. The V call is TRBV19, the J call TRBJ1-2, with 7 bases lining up with TRBD1. This CDR3 is 11 amino acids long. Germline values: CDR1 LNHDA, CDR2 SQIVND (reference sequence). The CDR3 spells CGTTGDFGYTF. The DNA of the CDR3 is TGTGGGACTACAGGGGACTTTGGCTACACCTTC.

The chain employs TRBV5-4 and TRBJ1-3, with a tentative D call TRBD1 (6 bases). The ends were cut back, 2 bases at V and 2 bases at J, with 11 bases in the middle. Per germline, CDR1 SGHNT and CDR2 YYREEE (reference sequence). The CDR3 length is 15 residues. The CDR3 DNA is TGTGCCAGCAGCTTACAGGGACCGGCTGGAAACACCATATATTTT. It is translated as CASSLQGPAGNTIYF.

As for this clone: Additional DNA sequences in this sample encode the identical CDR3. V usage is TRBV4-3 and J usage is TRBJ2-1; 8 nucleotides match TRBD2. Germline CDR1 LGHNA, CDR2 YSLEER. This CDR3 has 16 residues. The V segment lost 0 bases and the J segment 6 bases; nucleotides outside the gene matches: 7. CDR3 in DNA: TGCGCCAGCAGCCAAGAACTAGCGGCCGGGGCCAATGAGCAGTTCTTC. Protein: CASSQELAAGANEQFF.

This rearrangement joins TRBV4-3 to TRBJ2-2, with 9 bases aligning to TRBD1. The length of the CDR3 is 16 residues. Germline values: CDR1 LGHNA, CDR2 YSLEER. Unmatched junction bases numbered 2, after V lost 0 bases and J lost 3 bases. The CDR3 bases are TGCGCCAGCAGCCAAGAAGGGACAGGGTACACCGGGGAGCTGTTTTTT. Protein sequence: CASSQEGTGYTGELFF.

This clone has a handful of counts. The chain combines TRBV5-1 with TRBJ2-3; 11 bases align to TRBD1. V shed 4 bases, J shed 3 bases, and the junction held 4 bases outside the gene matches. CDR3 length: 15 amino acids. Per the germline V gene, CDR1 is SGHRS and CDR2 is YFSETQ. This CDR3 reads CASSPGTGGTDTQYF. The DNA for the CDR3 is TGCGCCAGCAGCCCAGGGACAGGGGGTACAGATACGCAGTATTTT.

The chain has TRBV28 and TRBJ2-7, with D possibly being TRBD2 (6 bases). The germline CDR1 and CDR2 sequences are MDHEN and SYDVKM. Trimming removed 4 bases at V and 3 bases at J, with 13 bases between. CDR3 length: 14 amino acids. The CDR3 DNA is TGTGCCAGCAGTTCCCCCGGGAGCCACTACGAGCAGTACTTC. Its translation: CASSSPGSHYEQYF.

The V call is TRBV9, the J call TRBJ2-5, with D tentatively TRBD1 (6 bases). V was shortened by 7 bases and J by 4 bases, with 26 bases between the two germline ends. Germline CDR1 reads SGDLS; CDR2 reads YYNGEE. This CDR3 spans 17 amino acids. CDR3 in amino acids: CASPHGTSHQDLETQYF. In DNA, the CDR3 is TGTGCCAGCCCCCATGGGACATCTCACCAAGATTTAGAGACCCAGTACTTC.

Comments on this clone: At one end, the junction sequence differs from germline, possibly due to a read error. The chain couples TRBV5-1 to TRBJ2-7; D gene ambiguous. This CDR3 region has 14 residues. Germline CDR1 reads SGHRS; CDR2 reads YFSETQ. The CDR3 sequence: CASSFQTGPYEQYF. The CDR3 DNA is TGTGCCAGCAGCTTTCAGACGGGTCCCTACGAGCAGTACTTC.

V gene TRBV6-5 combines with J gene TRBJ1-5; no clear D gene. From germline, CDR1 is MNHEY and CDR2 SVGAGI. V lost 2 bases and J 2 bases, leaving 7 bases between the germline ends. The CDR3 has 14 residues. The CDR3 DNA reads TGTGCCAGCAGTTACGGGCACGGCAATCAGCCCCAGCATTTT. Its translation is CASSYGHGNQPQHF.

The chain joins TRBV6-1 to TRBJ2-2, with a weak D call TRBD2 (5 bases). There are 13 residues in the CDR3. CDR1 is MNHNS and CDR2 is SASEGT in the germline V gene. The V and J ends lost 9 bases and 8 bases respectively, with 16 bases between them. As DNA, the CDR3 is TGTGCCAGTAGGTACCCGGGAACAGGGGAGCTGTTTTTT. Protein product: CASRYPGTGELFF.

The chain is built from TRBV11-2 and TRBJ1-2; D perhaps matches TRBD1 (5 bases). Trimming removed 5 bases at V and 3 bases at J, with 13 bases between. This CDR3 contains 14 residues. Germline V gene data show CDR1 as SGHAT and CDR2 as FQNNGV. The CDR3, as DNA: TGTGCCAGCAGCGTGGCCCCGACAGACTATGGCTACACCTTC. Protein: CASSVAPTDYGYTF.

This clone has just one count. The chain joins TRBV29-1 to TRBJ1-2; TRBD1 matches 11 bases. Losses at the gene ends were 1 base for V and 8 bases for J; bases not matched to a gene: 9. Germline CDR1 SQVTM, CDR2 ANQGSEA. The CDR3 totals 15 residues. The CDR3, as DNA: TGCAGCGTTGAAGGGAGGACAGGGGGCGCTGGGGGCTACACCTTC. Residues: CSVEGRTGGAGGYTF.

This rearrangement joins TRBV11-2 to TRBJ1-3; D gene uncertain. The germline CDR1 and CDR2 sequences are SGHAT and FQNNGV. CDR3 length equals 15 residues. Trimming shortened V by 6 bases and J by 2 bases, and 14 bases separated the two germline ends. In nucleotides, the CDR3 is TGTGCCAGCAGTACAACCATCGAGGCTGGAAACACCATATATTTT. Amino acids: CASSTTIEAGNTIYF.

This sequence joins TRBV13 and TRBJ1-2; D might be TRBD1 (6 bases). The CDR3 is 11 amino acids. Germline V gene data show CDR1 as PRHDT and CDR2 as FYEKMQ (reference sequence). The V end was cut by 4 bases, the J end by 10 bases, with 10 bases between. The CDR3 sequence is CASSSTGTYTF. The CDR3 nucleotides read TGTGCCAGCAGCTCTACAGGGACCTACACCTTC. The full variable domain, with the rest looked up from reference TRBV13 and TRBJ1-2, is AAGVIQSPRHLIKEKRETATLKCYPIPRHDTVYWYQQGPGQDPQFLISFYEKMQSDKGSIPDRFSAQQFSDYHSELNMSSLELGDSALYFCASSSTGTYTFGSGTRLTVV.

The V and J genes are TRBV7-9 and TRBJ1-5, with D possibly matching TRBD1 (5 bases). This CDR3 is 14 amino acids long. Trimming removed 5 bases at V and 11 bases at J, with 19 bases between. Germline assignment: CDR1 SEHNR and CDR2 FQNEAQ (reference sequence). The DNA for the CDR3 is TGTGCCAGCAGCCCGGGCCGGACACCTTGGGCCCAGCATTTT. Its translation: CASSPGRTPWAQHF.